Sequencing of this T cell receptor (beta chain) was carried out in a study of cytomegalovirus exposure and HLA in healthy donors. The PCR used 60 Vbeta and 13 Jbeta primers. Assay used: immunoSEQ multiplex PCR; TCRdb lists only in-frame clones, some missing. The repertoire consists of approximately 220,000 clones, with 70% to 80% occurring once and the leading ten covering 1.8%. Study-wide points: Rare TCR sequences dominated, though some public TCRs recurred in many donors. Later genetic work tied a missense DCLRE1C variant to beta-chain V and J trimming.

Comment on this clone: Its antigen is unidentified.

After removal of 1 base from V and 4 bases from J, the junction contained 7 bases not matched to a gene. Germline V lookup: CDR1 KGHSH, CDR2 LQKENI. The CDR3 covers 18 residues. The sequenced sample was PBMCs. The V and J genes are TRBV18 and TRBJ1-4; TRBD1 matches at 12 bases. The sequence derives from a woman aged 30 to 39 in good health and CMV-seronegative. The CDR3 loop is CASSPQGQGARSNEKLFF. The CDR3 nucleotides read TGTGCCAGCTCACCACAGGGACAGGGGGCGCGGAGTAATGAAAAACTGTTTTTT.